This note documents a single T cell receptor beta chain sequence. This specimen belongs to a study of blood T cell repertoires in COVID-19. The CDR3 spans 16 residues. V was pared by 5 bases and J by 3 bases, with 18 bases between. Germline values: CDR1 SGHVS, CDR2 FQNEAQ. The protocol was immunoSEQ multiplex PCR, while the TCRdb copy is restricted to in-frame clones and leaves out a portion. The repertoire has 250,000 or so clones, about 80% of them found once; the top ten carry about 1.9%. This sequence was found in a man aged 25 to 40 who had recovered from COVID-19. Specimen: peripheral blood. The chain recombines TRBV7-8 with TRBJ2-3; tentatively, D is TRBD1 (6 bases). CDR3 in amino acids: CASSLGTGSPTDTQYF. The CDR3 DNA is TGTGCCAGCAGCCTGGGCACAGGGTCCCCTACAGATACGCAGTATTTT. The variable domain in full, completed from reference TRBV7-8 and TRBJ2-3, reads GAGVSQSPRYKVAKRGQDVALRCDPISGHVSLFWYQQALGQGPEFLTYFQNEAQLDKSGLPSDRFFAERPEGSVSTLKIQRTQQEDSAVYLCASSLGTGSPTDTQYFGPGTRLTVL.